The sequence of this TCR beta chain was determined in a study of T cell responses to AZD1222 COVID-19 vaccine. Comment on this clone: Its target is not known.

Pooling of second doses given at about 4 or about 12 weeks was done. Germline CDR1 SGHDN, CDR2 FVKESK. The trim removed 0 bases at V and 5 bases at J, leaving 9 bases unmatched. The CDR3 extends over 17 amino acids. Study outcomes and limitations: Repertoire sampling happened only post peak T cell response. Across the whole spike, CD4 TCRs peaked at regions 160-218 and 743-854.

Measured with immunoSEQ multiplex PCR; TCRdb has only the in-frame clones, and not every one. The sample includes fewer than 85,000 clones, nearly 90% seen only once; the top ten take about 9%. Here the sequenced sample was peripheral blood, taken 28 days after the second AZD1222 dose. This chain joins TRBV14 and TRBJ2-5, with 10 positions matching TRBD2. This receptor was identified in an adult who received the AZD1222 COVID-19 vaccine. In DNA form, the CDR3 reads TGTGCCAGCAGCCAAGAAATGAGCGGGAGGGCTATGGAGACCCAGTACTTC. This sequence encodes CASSQEMSGRAMETQYF.